This entry features one T cell receptor (beta chain) sequence. Per the authors' pipeline: Nucleated cell counts were estimated from reference gene primer amplification. Using immunoSEQ multiplex PCR, the repertoire was profiled, and TCRdb retains in-frame clones only, with some absent. V and J calls and clone size follow that table, whereas D and trimming were derived from the DNA. This table holds approximately 200,000 clones, 65% to 90% found once. This CDR3 spans 14 amino acids. CDR1 SGHRS and CDR2 YFSETQ come from the germline V gene. Trimming cost V 3 bases and J 7 bases; bases outside gene matches: 3. The record originates from a study of blood T cell repertoires in COVID-19. As for the study in general: PBMCs, B-cell-depleted T cells, or T cells provided the cDNA or gDNA that made up the material.

The sequenced sample was peripheral blood. This chain connects TRBV5-1 to TRBJ1-3, with 11 bases matching TRBD1. The clonotype was recovered from a man aged 45-65 years with acute or convalescent COVID-19. The CDR3 here is CASSSGQGGNTIYF. In nucleotides, the CDR3 is TGCGCCAGCAGCTCGGGACAGGGGGGGAACACCATATATTTT.